This TCR beta chain emerged from a study of beta chain features in type 1 diabetes. General study findings and limits: Still unanswered here is whether HLA type influences TCRB rearrangement.

In the case of this clone: No antigen is known for it.

Sorting based on CD45RO/CCR7/CD25/CD127/CD95/CD27 separated CD4+ naive, central memory, regulatory and stem cell-like memory cells. CDR1 and CDR2 from the germline V gene are SNHLY and FYNNEI. The CDR3 covers 12 residues. The ends were cut back, 6 bases at V and 5 bases at J, with 10 bases in the middle. Sequenced material consisted of expressed TCRB transcripts (all of the isolated RNA was reverse transcribed). Only in-frame clones appear in the TCRdb table, and some are missing; sequencing was by immunoSEQ multiplex PCR. In the table there are 250,000 to 350,000 clones, roughly 15% of which are singletons.

The sequence derives from a man in his thirties or forties in good health. Sequencing input: central memory CD4+ T cells from blood. The chain combines TRBV2 with TRBJ2-5; D not certain. CDR3 coding DNA: TGTGCCAGCAGGCCCCAACCGGAGACCCAGTACTTC. Translating it yields CASRPQPETQYF.